These 5 T cell receptor beta chains were all obtained from the same sample, sequenced in a study of Ad26.COV2.S vaccination and SARS-CoV-2 variants. Treatment meaning: around 19 received Ad26.COV2.S at low or high dose, single or two shots; 5 received placebo; per-sample allocation not given. Collection of samples fell on day 63 after the first vaccine or placebo injection. Assay used: immunoSEQ multiplex PCR; TCRdb lists only in-frame clones, some missing. The sample holds approximately 300,000 clones, approximately 86% seen once. Here the sequenced sample was peripheral blood, taken in a trial of Ad26.COV2.S vaccine versus placebo. The receptors shown here come from a person aged 18 to 59 who received the Ad26.COV2.S COVID-19 vaccine or a placebo.

This chain uses TRBV7-9 with TRBJ2-1; 7 bases line up with TRBD1. The trim removed 3 bases at V and 4 bases at J, leaving 6 bases unmatched. This CDR3 contains 15 residues. Per the germline V gene, CDR1 is SEHNR and CDR2 is FQNEAQ (reference sequence). Here the CDR3 DNA reads TGTGCCAGCAGCTTTACAGGGGTGGGATACAATGAGCAGTTCTTC. This gives the protein CASSFTGVGYNEQFF. Full variable domain (outside the CDR3, taken from reference TRBV7-9 and TRBJ2-1): DTGVSQNPRHKITKRGQNVTFRCDPISEHNRLYWYRQTLGQGPEFLTYFQNEAQLEKSRLLSDRFSAERPKGSFSTLEIQRTEQGDSAMYLCASSFTGVGYNEQFFGPGTRLTVL.

The rearrangement joins TRBV20-1 to TRBJ1-4, with 7 bases that match TRBD1. The CDR3 length is 14 residues. Germline-derived CDR1 and CDR2 are DFQATT and SNEGSKA (reference sequence). V lost 3 bases to trimming and J lost 17 bases; unmatched junction nucleotides: 18. CDR3 nucleotide sequence: TGCAGTGCTAGTCAGACAGGGAGAGGAGAGAGACGATTTTTT. Translated, it gives CSASQTGRGERRFF.

The chain uses TRBV2 and TRBJ2-1; D unclear. Trimming cost V 1 base and J 6 bases, with 4 bases left between them. The CDR3 totals 12 residues. The germline V gene encodes CDR1 SNHLY and CDR2 FYNNEI. The CDR3 reads CASSEVANEQFF. The CDR3 nucleotides are TGTGCCAGCAGTGAAGTGGCCAATGAGCAGTTCTTC.

The chain uses TRBV10-3 and TRBJ1-6; D is perhaps TRBD1 (6 bases). V dropped 4 bases and J dropped 0 bases, with 10 bases sitting between them. This CDR3 contains 16 residues. CDR1 and CDR2 from the germline V gene are ENHRY and SYGVKD. CDR3 nucleotide sequence: TGTGCCATCAGTGCGGTCAGGGGCTCCTATAATTCACCCCTCCACTTT. Its protein is CAISAVRGSYNSPLHF.

The count of this clone is one. The rearrangement joins TRBV1 to TRBJ2-3; the table assigns TRBD2, which was not confirmed against the DNA. TRBV1 corresponds to a pseudogene. The CDR3 is 15 residues long. The CDR3 sequence: CTSSPLAGGRGTQYF. The CDR3 DNA reads as TGCACCAGCAGCCCGCTAGCGGGGGGAAGGGGAACGCAGTATTTT.